The 28 T cell receptor beta chains presented below share a single source sample, sequenced in a study of human T cells and chemical hapten exposure. The time point was: patch test 3, about 24 weeks after DPC sensitization. Treatment defined: therapeutic diphenylcyclopropenone sensitization with weekly scalp DPC. TCRdb recomputed calls from the RACE reads with MiXCR, one row per CDR3 protein. This sample has approximately 97,000 distinct CDR3 sequences, with 25% to 35% found just once. The specimen comprised whole blood, sampled in connection with sensitization to the hapten diphenylcyclopropenone (DPC). Receptor source: a man aged 40-49 years with alopecia areata. Some clones in this sample may be carry-over from other donors' samples.

J is TRBJ2-5 and V is TRBV6-2 or TRBV6-3; 11 bases agree with TRBD2. J lost 4 bases, V lost 7 bases, and 5 bases had no gene match. The CDR3 runs to 14 residues. Per germline, CDR1 MNHEY and CDR2 SVGEGT. DNA for the CDR3: TGTGCCAGCAAAGCAGGGACTAGCGGAGAGACCCAGTACTTC. It encodes CASKAGTSGETQYF.

This rearrangement joins TRBV30 to TRBJ1-2; D is possibly TRBD1 (6 bases). V lost 8 bases, J lost 7 bases, and 17 bases lay in between. Per the germline V gene, CDR1 is GTSNPN and CDR2 is SVGIG (reference sequence). The CDR3 is 12 residues long. The CDR3 loop is CAGTGPSPGYTF. The CDR3 nucleotides read TGTGCCGGAACAGGGCCGTCCCCTGGCTACACCTTC.

J is TRBJ2-2 and V is TRBV6-2 or TRBV6-3; no reliable D call. CDR1 MNHEY and CDR2 SVGEGT come from the germline V gene. V dropped 2 bases and J dropped 1 base, with 8 bases sitting between them. CDR3 length: 15 residues. This CDR3 reads CASSYGAVNTGELFF. CDR3 DNA sequence: TGTGCCAGCAGTTACGGCGCGGTGAACACCGGGGAGCTGTTTTTT.

V and J are TRBV29-1 and TRBJ2-2; possibly TRBD1 for D (6 bases). Germline-derived CDR1 and CDR2 are SQVTM and ANQGSEA. The V end was cut by 4 bases, the J end by 5 bases, with 8 bases between. The CDR3 covers 12 residues. Here the CDR3 DNA reads TGCAGCGTTGCCAGGGGAACCGGGGAGCTGTTTTTT. Its protein is CSVARGTGELFF.

This clonotype occurred a few times. The chain has TRBV20-1 and TRBJ1-2; TRBD1 is a possible D gene (6 bases). The CDR3 is made up of 13 amino acids. V shed 4 bases and J shed 1 base, with 10 bases lying between them. Per germline, CDR1 DFQATT and CDR2 SNEGSKA (reference sequence). This CDR3 is CSATGTNNYGYTF. The CDR3 DNA follows: TGCAGTGCTACGGGGACAAATAACTATGGCTACACCTTC.

The V gene is TRBV5-4, the J gene TRBJ2-3; D is unclear. V lost 0 bases and J 8 bases, leaving 7 bases between the germline ends. CDR3 length: 12 residues. The germline V gene encodes CDR1 SGHNT and CDR2 YYREEE (reference sequence). The CDR3 nucleotides read TGTGCCAGCAGCTTGGCCGGTGGTACGCAGTATTTT. Encoded protein: CASSLAGGTQYF.

The chain has TRBV5-1 and TRBJ2-1; D is undetermined. The CDR3 is made up of 14 amino acids. Trimming stripped 0 bases from V and 6 bases from J, with 10 bases between. Germline CDR1 reads SGHRS; CDR2 reads YFSETQ. The CDR3 nucleotides are TGCGCCAGCAGCTTGGGATCAGGCGGCAATGAGCAGTTCTTC. It codes for CASSLGSGGNEQFF.

This chain links TRBV6-5 with TRBJ1-5; D is unclear. This CDR3 has 15 amino acids. Germline V gene data show CDR1 as MNHEY and CDR2 as SVGAGI. Trimming removed 6 bases from V and 0 bases from J, with 12 bases in between. The CDR3 region is CASRLGVYSNQPQHF. Here the CDR3 DNA reads TGTGCCAGCAGGCTAGGCGTCTATAGCAATCAGCCCCAGCATTTT.

This clonotype was seen only a few times. The CDR3 bases are TGTGCCAGCAGTTCCCGGAAGGGGAGAGGCACAGATACGCAGTATTTT. Translation: CASSSRKGRGTDTQYF. The chain recombines TRBV28 with TRBJ2-3, with D perhaps being TRBD1 or TRBD2 (5 bases each). Germline V lookup: CDR1 MDHEN, CDR2 SYDVKM. The CDR3 covers 16 residues. V dropped 4 bases and J dropped 1 base, with 15 bases sitting between them.

The chain uses TRBV11-2 and TRBJ2-3; 12 bases line up with TRBD2. This CDR3 is built from 17 residues. Germline loops: CDR1 SGHAT, CDR2 FQNNGV. J was trimmed by 0 bases and V by 2 bases; bases with no gene match: 3. CDR3 sequence (DNA): TGTGCCAGCAGCTTAAGGACTAGCGGGGCTAGCACAGATACGCAGTATTTT. It is translated as CASSLRTSGASTDTQYF.

The chain uses TRBV28 and TRBJ2-5; 7 nucleotides line up with TRBD2. J gave up 3 bases and V 5 bases, and 9 bases lay outside the gene matches. The CDR3 is 15 amino acids. Germline V CDR1 and CDR2: MDHEN, SYDVKM. CDR3 loop: CASSETGGGKETQYF. The DNA of the CDR3 is TGTGCCAGCAGTGAGACTGGCGGGGGAAAAGAGACCCAGTACTTC.

The table lists this clonotype with a few counts. This chain joins TRBV6-4 and TRBJ2-3; TRBD2 aligns across 8 bases. The CDR3 loop spans 15 amino acids. V was clipped by 8 bases and J by 3 bases; unmatched bases: 10. Germline V gene sequence: CDR1 MRHNA, CDR2 SNTAGT. CDR3: CASESERERTDTQYF. The DNA of the CDR3 is TGTGCCAGCGAGAGCGAGCGGGAGCGGACAGATACGCAGTATTTT.

The gene calls are TRBV29-1 and TRBJ2-7, with D tentatively TRBD2 (6 bases). Deletions cut 1 base from V and 1 base from J, with 14 bases between. The CDR3 totals 15 residues. Germline CDR1 SQVTM, CDR2 ANQGSEA. CDR3 sequence reads: CSVEGSGASSYEQYF. For the CDR3, the DNA is TGCAGCGTTGAAGGGTCGGGAGCGTCTTCCTACGAGCAGTACTTC.

This clonotype has ten or more counts. Compared with germline, one end of the junction differs, possibly owing to a read error. The V gene is TRBV7-9, the J gene TRBJ2-2, with 11 bases identical to TRBD2. From germline, CDR1 is SEHNR and CDR2 FQNEAQ (reference sequence). The CDR3 consists of 12 residues. The CDR3 DNA sequence: TGTGCCAGCAGCCCGACTAGCGGGAAGCTGTTTTTT. It translates to CASSPTSGKLFF.

The rearrangement uses TRBV30 and TRBJ2-3, with 8 bases identical to TRBD2. This CDR3 spans 11 amino acids. Germline CDR1 and CDR2: GTSNPN and SVGIG (reference sequence). Trimming at V came to 4 bases and at J to 11 bases, leaving 5 bases not matched to a gene. DNA for the CDR3: TGTGCCTGGACTAGCGGGTTACAGCAGTATTTT. It codes for CAWTSGLQQYF. Full variable domain (remainder filled in from reference TRBV30 and TRBJ2-3): SQTIHQWPATLVQPVGSPLSLECTVEGTSNPNLYWYRQAAGRGLQLLFYSVGIGQISSEVPQNLSASRPQDRQFILSSKKLLLSDSGFYLCAWTSGLQQYFGPGTRLTVL.

This clonotype came up many times. The V call is TRBV20-1, the J call TRBJ2-5; maybe TRBD2 (6 bases). Germline CDR1 is DFQATT and CDR2 is SNEGSKA (reference sequence). Between the trimmed V and J ends, which lost 0 bases and 3 bases, there was a span of 8 bases. CDR3 length equals 13 residues. Here the CDR3 reads CSAREWGEETQYF. The DNA of the CDR3 is TGCAGTGCTAGAGAATGGGGGGAAGAGACCCAGTACTTC.

This clonotype was seen a few times. The chain combines TRBV19 with TRBJ2-1; D gene ambiguous. Trimming took off 3 bases at V and 5 bases at J, with 11 bases between the two ends. CDR3 length equals 14 residues. CDR1 LNHDA and CDR2 SQIVND come from the germline V gene (reference sequence). The CDR3 DNA reads TGTGCCAGTAGTATCGGGCTAGTGAACAATGAGCAGTTCTTC. This sequence encodes CASSIGLVNNEQFF.

V and J are TRBV9 and TRBJ2-1; D is undetermined. CDR1 is SGDLS, CDR2 YYNGEE, per germline. V gave up 5 bases and J gave up 7 bases, with 1 base separating them. The CDR3 has 9 residues. The CDR3 DNA sequence: TGTGCCAGCAGGAATGAGCAGTTCTTC. Its protein is CASRNEQFF.

The V gene is TRBV28, the J gene TRBJ1-5; D ambiguous. This CDR3 comprises 14 residues. Trimming cost V 2 bases and J 5 bases, with 10 bases left between them. Germline V gives CDR1 MDHEN, CDR2 SYDVKM. The CDR3 coding sequence is TGTGCCAGCAGTTTAGTACCGGATCATCAGCCCCAGCATTTT. Residues: CASSLVPDHQPQHF.

The chain employs TRBV15 and TRBJ2-5; D gene unclear. Trimming cost V 2 bases and J 2 bases, with 9 bases left between them. The CDR3 spans 14 residues. The germline gives CDR1 LNHNV, CDR2 YYDKDF (reference sequence). The CDR3 coding sequence is TGTGCCACCAGCAGAAGAAATGAGCAAGAGACCCAGTACTTC. Translated, it gives CATSRRNEQETQYF. The whole variable domain, filled in from reference TRBV15 and TRBJ2-5, reads DAMVIQNPRYQVTQFGKPVTLSCSQTLNHNVMYWYQQKSSQAPKLLFHYYDKDFNNEADTPDNFQSRRPNTSFCFLDIRSPGLGDTAMYLCATSRRNEQETQYFGPGTRLLVL.

Only a few counts were recorded for this clonotype. The V and J genes are TRBV7-2 and TRBJ1-2; no firm D call. CDR3 size: 12 residues. V lost 6 bases to trimming and J lost 5 bases, with 10 bases between them. Per germline, CDR1 SGHTA and CDR2 FQGNSA. CDR3 sequence (DNA): TGTGCCAGCAGTCCCGTGGGGTATGGCTACACCTTC. Protein product: CASSPVGYGYTF.

In this sample, this clonotype turned up a few times. This chain links TRBV7-9 with TRBJ2-7, with TRBD2 as a possible D gene (7 bases). Deletions cut 3 bases from V and 5 bases from J, with 20 bases between. Germline V lookup: CDR1 SEHNR, CDR2 FQNEAQ (reference sequence). This CDR3 has 16 residues. In nucleotides, the CDR3 is TGTGCCAGCAGCTTCGTGGGAGGGACCCCAGGGGACGAGCAGTACTTC. Amino acids: CASSFVGGTPGDEQYF.

The chain joins TRBV6-4 to TRBJ2-1, with 7 bases matching TRBD2. The ends lost 3 bases at V and 3 bases at J; junction bases unmatched: 5. This CDR3 contains 15 residues. Germline-derived CDR1 and CDR2 are MRHNA and SNTAGT. The CDR3 spells CASSEFAGDYNEQFF. CDR3 nucleotide sequence: TGTGCCAGCAGTGAATTCGCGGGAGACTACAATGAGCAGTTCTTC.

This clonotype has a handful of counts. The chain employs TRBV5-1 and TRBJ2-1; TRBD2 agrees at 8 bases. V trimming: 4 bases; J trimming: 0 bases; junction bases outside the gene matches: 12. The CDR3 sequence is 18 residues long. The germline gives CDR1 SGHRS, CDR2 YFSETQ. This CDR3 reads CASSLGERESSSYNEQFF. The CDR3 coding sequence is TGCGCCAGCAGCCTAGGTGAGCGGGAGTCGAGCTCCTACAATGAGCAGTTCTTC.

This clonotype was seen a few times. For the CDR3, the DNA is TGTGCCAGCAGCTTATCTGGCGCCGGGGAGCTGTTTTTT. Protein: CASSLSGAGELFF. The rearrangement joins TRBV7-8 to TRBJ2-2; D is unresolved. CDR1 and CDR2 (germline): SGHVS, FQNEAQ. CDR3 length: 13 amino acids. The V and J ends lost 2 bases and 6 bases respectively, with 7 bases between them.

This rearrangement joins TRBV24-1 to TRBJ2-3; D call uncertain. CDR3 length equals 13 residues. Trimming pared 4 bases from V and 2 bases from J, leaving 6 bases between. Per germline, CDR1 KGHDR and CDR2 SFDVKD. The CDR3 DNA sequence: TGTGCCACCAGTGAGTCCGCCACAGATACGCAGTATTTT. It is translated as CATSESATDTQYF.

The rearrangement joins TRBV15 to TRBJ2-6, with 8 bases identical to TRBD2. CDR1 is LNHNV, CDR2 YYDKDF, per germline (reference sequence). V lost 3 bases, J lost 2 bases, and 6 bases stayed unmatched. The CDR3 loop spans 17 amino acids. For the CDR3, the DNA is TGTGCCACCAGCAGTTTAGCGGGACAAGCTGGGGCCAACGTCCTGACTTTC. Its translation: CATSSLAGQAGANVLTF.

This clonotype was counted only a few times. The V gene is TRBV20-1, the J gene TRBJ2-7, with D maybe TRBD1 (6 bases). V was cut by 0 bases and J by 8 bases, with 17 bases left in between. The CDR3 length is 14 residues. CDR1 is DFQATT and CDR2 is SNEGSKA in the germline V gene (reference sequence). The CDR3 region has the DNA TGCAGTGCTAGAGATATCGCAGGGGCTCTCAAGCAGTACTTC. It yields the protein CSARDIAGALKQYF.